The T cell receptor (beta chain) under discussion was sequenced for a study of T cells after yellow fever vaccination. TCRdb itself ran the 5' RACE reads through MiXCR, one entry per CDR3 protein. Altogether under 200,000 distinct CDR3 sequences are present, around 7.2% being singletons, with the ten largest covering over 2%. Study-wide results and limits: Although most clonotypes did not, a small share appeared in both CD4 and CD8 compartments.

This clonotype was seen many times. The target antigen is unknown. The CDR3 is 13 residues long. V lost 6 bases to trimming and J lost 3 bases; unmatched junction nucleotides: 3. Germline assignment: CDR1 GTSNPN and CDR2 SVGIG (reference sequence). This material consisted of CD4+ T cells sorted from PBMCs, taken about 5 days after the first yellow fever vaccination. The source is a man aged 18-30 years who received the YFV17D yellow fever vaccine. The rearrangement joins TRBV30 to TRBJ2-3; 10 bases are a match to TRBD2. For the CDR3, the DNA is TGTGCCTGCAAGACTAGCGGGACAGATACGCAGTATTTT. Protein: CACKTSGTDTQYF.